These 27 T cell receptor beta chains came from one sample sequenced in a study of T cells in Graves' hyperthyroidism and ophthalmopathy. Amplified regions were TCR beta CDR3 sequences from RNA transcripts. With the HTBI primer set, the TCR CDR3 went through a first round of RT-PCR. TCRdb re-called the multiplex PCR reads with MiXCR, one entry per CDR3 protein. The sample carries hundreds of thousands of distinct CDR3 sequences, over 12% recorded once. Sequenced input: blood. All receptors derive from a woman aged 40-49 years with Graves' ophthalmopathy.

This clonotype was recorded many times. V gene TRBV20-1 combines with J gene TRBJ2-5; TRBD1 agrees at 7 bases. CDR1 and CDR2 (germline): DFQATT, SNEGSKA (reference sequence). J lost 0 bases, V lost 6 bases, and 10 bases had no gene match. The CDR3 sequence is 15 residues long. CDR3 coding DNA: TGCAGTGCCTCAGACAGGGACCCGTACCAAGAGACCCAGTACTTC. The encoded protein is CSASDRDPYQETQYF.

This clonotype was detected only a few times. The V gene is TRBV7-3, the J gene TRBJ2-5; 8 bases map to TRBD1. V lost 5 bases to trimming and J lost 5 bases; unmatched junction nucleotides: 4. This CDR3 has 13 residues. From germline, CDR1 is SGHTA and CDR2 FQGTGA. The CDR3 region is CASSMGQDETQYF. DNA for the CDR3: TGTGCCAGCAGCATGGGACAGGACGAGACCCAGTACTTC.

J is TRBJ2-5 and V is TRBV10-1; D is perhaps TRBD1 (5 bases). CDR1 and CDR2 from the germline V gene are WNHNN and SYGVQD (reference sequence). The V gene lost 10 bases and the J gene lost 5 bases, with 14 bases spanning the gap. There are 12 residues in the CDR3. For the CDR3, the DNA is TGCGCCACCAGCACAGGCCGGGAGACCCAGTACTTC. Translated: CATSTGRETQYF.

J is TRBJ2-5 and V is TRBV28; no definite D call. The V end lost 8 bases, the J end lost 2 bases, and 12 bases lay between the germline ends. Germline CDR1 reads MDHEN; CDR2 reads SYDVKM. CDR3 length equals 13 residues. CDR3 sequence (DNA): TGTGCCAGCTCCGAATATGGGCAAGAGACCCAGTACTTC. Protein product: CASSEYGQETQYF.

This rearrangement joins TRBV15 to TRBJ1-6; TRBD1 is a possible D gene (5 bases). The CDR3 has 16 residues. Per germline, CDR1 LNHNV and CDR2 YYDKDF (reference sequence). Trimming removed 1 base at V and 7 bases at J, with 14 bases between. The DNA of the CDR3 is TGTGCCACCAGCAGAGGTGATGGGGCTTGGAATTCACCCCTCCACTTT. As protein: CATSRGDGAWNSPLHF.

The chain is built from TRBV3-1 and TRBJ2-5; TRBD2 matches at 9 bases. Trimming at V came to 5 bases and at J to 5 bases, leaving 9 bases not matched to a gene. The germline gives CDR1 LGHDT, CDR2 YNNKEL (reference sequence). This CDR3 contains 15 residues. This chain's CDR3 is CASSFRSGRGETQYF. In DNA, the CDR3 is TGTGCCAGCAGCTTCCGTAGCGGGAGAGGGGAGACCCAGTACTTC.

This clonotype was counted ten times or more. This chain connects TRBV15 to TRBJ2-2, with a possible D match to TRBD2 (5 bases). The CDR3 length is 15 residues. V was clipped by 5 bases and J by 0 bases, with 10 bases between them. CDR1 LNHNV and CDR2 YYDKDF come from the germline V gene (reference sequence). The CDR3 coding sequence is TGTGCCACCAGCGACCGGGGTTCGAACACCGGGGAGCTGTTTTTT. Its protein is CATSDRGSNTGELFF. Using reference TRBV15 and TRBJ2-2 for the parts outside the CDR3, the full variable domain is DAMVIQNPRYQVTQFGKPVTLSCSQTLNHNVMYWYQQKSSQAPKLLFHYYDKDFNNEADTPDNFQSRRPNTSFCFLDIRSPGLGDTAMYLCATSDRGSNTGELFFGEGSRLTVL.

On this clonotype itself: A read error may be the cause here, since a much bigger clone is one base away. The chain combines TRBV28 with TRBJ2-7; 8 bases align to TRBD1. CDR3 length equals 14 residues. The germline V gene has CDR1 MDHEN and CDR2 SYDVKM. The V and J ends lost 1 base and 2 bases, in that order; junction bases with no gene match: 1. In DNA form, the CDR3 reads TGTGCCAGCAGTTTATTGACAGGGGCCTACGAGCAGTACTTC. This gives the protein CASSLLTGAYEQYF.

The chain combines TRBV4-1 with TRBJ1-5; 10 bases are shared with TRBD1. The CDR3 sequence is 19 residues long. J gave up 0 bases and V 1 base, and 9 bases lay outside the gene matches. CDR1 is MGHRA, CDR2 YSYEKL, per germline. CDR3 coding DNA: TGCGCCAGCAGCCAAGTTTGGGGGACAGGGGTGATTAGCAATCAGCCCCAGCATTTT. Protein product: CASSQVWGTGVISNQPQHF.

The chain is built from TRBV12-3 or TRBV12-4 and TRBJ1-2; a weak D match, TRBD1 (5 bases). V was trimmed by 4 bases and J by 7 bases, leaving 25 bases between them. This CDR3 has 17 amino acids. In nucleotides, the CDR3 is TGTGCCAGCAGTTATCGTTTAACAGGTCGAGTATTGCGTGGCTACACCTTC. It codes for CASSYRLTGRVLRGYTF.

There are a few counts of this clonotype. A much larger clone is a single base away; this may be a read error. J is TRBJ1-5 and V is TRBV6-2 or TRBV6-3; unclear D gene. Germline V gene sequence: CDR1 MNHEY, CDR2 SVGEGT. This CDR3 spans 15 amino acids. The CDR3 reads CASSTRRQSNQPQRF. CDR3 DNA sequence: TGTGCCAGCAGCACCCGGCGGCAGAGCAATCAGCCCCAGCGTTTT.

This clonotype was counted a few times. At one boundary the junction diverges from the germline segment, which might be a read error. This chain uses TRBV5-1 with TRBJ2-6, with TRBD1 matching 11 bases. Germline CDR1 SGHRS, CDR2 YFSETQ. The CDR3 extends over 17 amino acids. The CDR3 spells CASSDGQGAAGGNVLTF. In nucleotides, the CDR3 is TGCGCCAGCAGCGATGGACAGGGGGCTGCGGGGGGCAACGTCCTGACTTTC.

The rearrangement uses TRBV4-2 and TRBJ2-5; maybe TRBD2 (6 bases). From germline, CDR1 is LGHNA and CDR2 YNFKEQ. The CDR3 has 16 amino acids. V was clipped by 0 bases and J by 0 bases, with 11 bases between them. In DNA, the CDR3 is TGTGCCAGCAGCCAAGATTTGCGGGGAGACCAAGAGACCCAGTACTTC. Translation gives CASSQDLRGDQETQYF.

This clonotype was observed many times. The V and J genes are TRBV7-2 and TRBJ2-2; D perhaps matches TRBD2 (7 bases). The CDR3 contains 14 residues. V lost 5 bases and J 9 bases, leaving 16 bases between the germline ends. Germline values: CDR1 SGHTA, CDR2 FQGNSA. The CDR3: CASSIGGLNRELFF. The CDR3 DNA reads as TGTGCCAGCAGCATAGGGGGACTAAACCGGGAGCTGTTTTTT.

The chain combines TRBV5-1 with TRBJ2-5, with 8 bases lining up with TRBD2. Germline CDR1 reads SGHRS; CDR2 reads YFSETQ. V was pared by 4 bases and J by 5 bases, with 10 bases of the junction left unmatched. This CDR3 has 15 residues. The CDR3 is CASSTIGLATETQYF. CDR3 nucleotides: TGCGCCAGCAGCACGATCGGACTAGCCACGGAGACCCAGTACTTC.

This clonotype has ten or more counts. The chain combines TRBV6-1 with TRBJ2-5, with 10 nucleotides matching TRBD2. The CDR3 is 15 residues long. Trimming removed 5 bases from V and 5 bases from J; junction bases left unmatched: 8. Germline CDR1 is MNHNS and CDR2 is SASEGT. The CDR3 is CASSRSGRAAETQYF. In DNA, the CDR3 is TGTGCCAGCAGTCGCAGCGGGAGGGCCGCCGAGACCCAGTACTTC.

This clonotype was seen ten or more times. This chain joins TRBV20-1 and TRBJ2-7; D might be TRBD2 (6 bases). Trimming removed 4 bases from V and 3 bases from J, with 19 bases in between. Germline values: CDR1 DFQATT, CDR2 SNEGSKA (reference sequence). CDR3 size: 15 residues. CDR3 in amino acids: CSAIDPGRDFYEQYF. In DNA, the CDR3 is TGCAGTGCTATCGACCCGGGACGGGACTTCTACGAGCAGTACTTC.

The V call is TRBV11-1, the J call TRBJ2-7; TRBD2 matches at 13 bases. The germline gives CDR1 SGHAT, CDR2 FQDESV (reference sequence). The V gene end was trimmed by 5 bases and the J gene end by 6 bases; junction bases not matched to a gene: 10. This CDR3 spans 16 amino acids. CDR3 sequence reads: CASSTWTSGSVAEQYF. The CDR3 region has the DNA TGTGCCAGCAGCACCTGGACTAGCGGGAGTGTCGCCGAGCAGTACTTC.

This clonotype was found a few times. The chain couples TRBV3-1 to TRBJ2-5; perhaps TRBD2 as D (5 bases). Germline-derived CDR1 and CDR2 are LGHDT and YNNKEL (reference sequence). The CDR3 loop spans 15 amino acids. V was trimmed by 4 bases and J by 4 bases, leaving 16 bases between them. The CDR3 DNA sequence: TGTGCCAGCAGCCGCCCAGTCGGGGTCGGAGAGACCCAGTACTTC. Its translation is CASSRPVGVGETQYF.

The chain uses TRBV7-2 and TRBJ1-1; D gene ambiguous. In germline, CDR1 is SGHTA, CDR2 FQGNSA. The CDR3 has 14 amino acids. Deletions cut 6 bases from V and 0 bases from J, with 11 bases between. The CDR3 DNA is TGTGCCAGCAGGGTCAGAGGTGTGAACACTGAAGCTTTCTTT. Translating gives CASRVRGVNTEAFF.

In this sample, this clonotype turned up many times. The germline gene is not matched at one end of the junction; a read error may be the cause. The chain employs TRBV6-1 and TRBJ2-7; 8 bases map to TRBD1. The CDR3 is made up of 14 amino acids. CDR1 MNHNS and CDR2 SASEGT come from the germline V gene. CDR3 sequence: CASREGQGTYEQYF. The CDR3 DNA follows: TGTGCCAGCAGAGAAGGACAGGGCACCTACGAGCAGTACTTC.

This clonotype has a handful of counts. The chain joins TRBV27 to TRBJ2-7; D is unclear. V lost 6 bases and J lost 0, with 24 bases in between. The germline V gene has CDR1 MNHEY and CDR2 SMNVEV (reference sequence). This CDR3 comprises 18 residues. The CDR3 sequence: CASSSLADSTPYSYEQYF. The CDR3 nucleotides are TGTGCCAGCAGCTCGCTCGCGGATAGCACACCCTACTCCTACGAGCAGTACTTC.

Many counts were recorded for this clonotype. This chain connects TRBV29-1 to TRBJ2-7, with D tentatively TRBD1 or TRBD2 (5 bases each). V lost 4 bases and J lost 3, with 16 bases in between. CDR1 SQVTM and CDR2 ANQGSEA come from the germline V gene. The CDR3 extends over 14 amino acids. The DNA for the CDR3 is TGCAGCGTTGGACGGGGCCCGGTGGTCTACGAGCAGTACTTC. Residues: CSVGRGPVVYEQYF.

This clonotype was counted ten times or more. The rearrangement joins TRBV7-9 to TRBJ2-5; D is undetermined. The germline V gene encodes CDR1 SEHNR and CDR2 FQNEAQ (reference sequence). Deletions cut 4 bases from V and 1 base from J, with 13 bases between. The CDR3 loop spans 15 amino acids. The DNA of the CDR3 is TGTGCCAGCAGCTCCTTCGACTGGCGCCAAGAGACCCAGTACTTC. This translates into CASSSFDWRQETQYF.

This chain uses TRBV27 with TRBJ1-2; D perhaps matches TRBD1 (5 bases). This CDR3 has 15 residues. CDR1 and CDR2 from the germline V gene are MNHEY and SMNVEV (reference sequence). V was trimmed by 5 bases and J by 2 bases, leaving 15 bases between them. The CDR3 sequence: CASSPRQFYNYGYTF. CDR3 sequence (DNA): TGTGCCAGCAGTCCCCGACAGTTCTACAACTATGGCTACACCTTC.

This clonotype was seen a handful of times. The DNA for the CDR3 is TGTGCCAGTAGTATAGATCATGTTTTAGGGGCTGATGGCTACACCTTC. Residues: CASSIDHVLGADGYTF. V gene TRBV19 combines with J gene TRBJ1-2; perhaps TRBD1 as D (5 bases). Germline CDR1 reads LNHDA; CDR2 reads SQIVND (reference sequence). V was cut by 0 bases and J by 6 bases, with 17 bases left in between. The CDR3 has 16 amino acids.

This clonotype has a handful of counts. One junction end disagrees with the germline gene, perhaps due to a read error. The rearrangement joins TRBV11-2 to TRBJ2-4, with a tentative D call TRBD2 (6 bases). There are 13 residues in the CDR3. The germline CDR1 and CDR2 sequences are SGHAT and FQNNGV. The CDR3, as DNA: TGTGCCGGCAGCTTATCGGGAGTGGACATTCAGTACTTC. It codes for CAGSLSGVDIQYF.